Below, one T cell receptor (beta chain) is given with its context. The sample is drawn from a study of blood T cell repertoires in COVID-19. This CDR3 has 14 amino acids. Germline V gene lookup returns CDR1 MNHEY and CDR2 SMNVEV (reference sequence). The junction had 7 bases not matched to a gene; V was cut back by 4 bases and J by 8 bases. In the source study's methods: Amplification of reference gene primers was used by the study to estimate nucleated cell counts. Measured with immunoSEQ multiplex PCR; TCRdb has only the in-frame clones, and not every one. The DNA gave D and trimming, while V, J and clone size come from that table. This table holds 220,000 or so clones, 80% to 85% found once.

This clonotype originated in a man in his thirties or forties with active or convalescent COVID-19. The V call is TRBV27, the J call TRBJ1-4; 7 positions match TRBD1. The sample taken for sequencing was peripheral blood. The CDR3 is CASSSQGFGEKLFF. The CDR3 bases are TGTGCCAGCAGTTCACAGGGGTTTGGGGAAAAACTGTTTTTT.